This T cell receptor beta chain was retrieved from a study of blood T cell repertoires in COVID-19. On the study more broadly: Acute and convalescent COVID-19 specimens originated in the United States, Italy and Spain. From T cells, B-cell-depleted T cells, or PBMCs came the material, which was cDNA or gDNA.

Authors' data handling: It was from reference gene primer amplification that nucleated cell counts were estimated. Assay: immunoSEQ multiplex PCR; the TCRdb copy retains only in-frame clones and omits some. The V and J calls and clone size are taken from that table; D and trimming were inferred from the DNA. The data contain approximately 190,000 clones, 70% to 90% of them singletons. The sequenced sample was peripheral blood. The clonotype comes from a man aged 60 to 75 with active or convalescent COVID-19.

The CDR3 coding sequence is TGTGCCAGCAGTTCGGGACAGGGTTTTGCACCCCTCCACTTT. It codes for CASSSGQGFAPLHF. The rearrangement joins TRBV14 to TRBJ1-6; 9 bases align to TRBD1. The CDR3 consists of 14 residues. Germline CDR1 is SGHDN and CDR2 is FVKESK. The ends lost 6 bases at V and 11 bases at J; junction bases unmatched: 8.